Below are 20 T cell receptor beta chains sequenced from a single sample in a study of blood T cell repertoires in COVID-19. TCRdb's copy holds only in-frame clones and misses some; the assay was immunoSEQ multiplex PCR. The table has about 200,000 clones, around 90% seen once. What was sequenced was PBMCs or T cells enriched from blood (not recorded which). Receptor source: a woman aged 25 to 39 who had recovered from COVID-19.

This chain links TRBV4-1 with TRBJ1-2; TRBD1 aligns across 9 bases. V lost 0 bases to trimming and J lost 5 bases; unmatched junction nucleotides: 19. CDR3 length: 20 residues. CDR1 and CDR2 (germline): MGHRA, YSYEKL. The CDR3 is CASSQDGVRGQGGYEYGYTF. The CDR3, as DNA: TGCGCCAGCAGCCAAGATGGGGTCCGGGGACAGGGTGGATATGAGTATGGCTACACCTTC.

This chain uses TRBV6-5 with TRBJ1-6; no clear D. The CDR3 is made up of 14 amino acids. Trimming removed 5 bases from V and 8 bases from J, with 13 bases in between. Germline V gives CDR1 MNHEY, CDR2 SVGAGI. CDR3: CASSQDLGHSPLHF. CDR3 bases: TGTGCCAGCAGTCAGGACTTAGGGCATTCACCCCTCCACTTT.

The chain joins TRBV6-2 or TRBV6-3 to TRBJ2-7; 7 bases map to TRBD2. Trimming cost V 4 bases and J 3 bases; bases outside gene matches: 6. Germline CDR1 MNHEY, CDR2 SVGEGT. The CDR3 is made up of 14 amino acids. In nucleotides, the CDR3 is TGTGCCAGCAGTTCCCGAGCGGGACTCTACGAGCAGTACTTC. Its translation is CASSSRAGLYEQYF.

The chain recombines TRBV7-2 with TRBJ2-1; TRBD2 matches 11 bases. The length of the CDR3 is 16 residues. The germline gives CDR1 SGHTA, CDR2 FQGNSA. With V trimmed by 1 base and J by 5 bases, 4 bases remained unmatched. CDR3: CASSLVVLAGDNEQFF. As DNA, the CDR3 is TGTGCCAGCAGCTTAGTGGTACTAGCGGGAGACAATGAGCAGTTCTTC.

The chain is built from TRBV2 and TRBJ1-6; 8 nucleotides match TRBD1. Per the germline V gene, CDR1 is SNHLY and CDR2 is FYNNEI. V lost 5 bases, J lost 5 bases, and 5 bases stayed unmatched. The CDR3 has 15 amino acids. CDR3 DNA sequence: TGTGCCAGCAGTTCGAGGACAGGGAATAATTCACCCCTCCACTTT. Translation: CASSSRTGNNSPLHF.

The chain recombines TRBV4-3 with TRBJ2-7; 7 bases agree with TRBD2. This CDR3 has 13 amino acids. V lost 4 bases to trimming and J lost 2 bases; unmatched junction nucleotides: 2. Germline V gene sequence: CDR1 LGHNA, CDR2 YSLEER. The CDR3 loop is CASSPGGAYEQYF. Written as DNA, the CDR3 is TGCGCCAGCAGCCCTGGGGGGGCCTACGAGCAGTACTTC.

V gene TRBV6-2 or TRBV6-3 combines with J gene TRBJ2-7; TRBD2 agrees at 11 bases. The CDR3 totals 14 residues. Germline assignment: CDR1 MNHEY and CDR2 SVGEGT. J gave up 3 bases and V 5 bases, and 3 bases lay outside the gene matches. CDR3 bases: TGTGCCAGCAGTGACCTAGCGGGAGGCTACGAGCAGTACTTC. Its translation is CASSDLAGGYEQYF.

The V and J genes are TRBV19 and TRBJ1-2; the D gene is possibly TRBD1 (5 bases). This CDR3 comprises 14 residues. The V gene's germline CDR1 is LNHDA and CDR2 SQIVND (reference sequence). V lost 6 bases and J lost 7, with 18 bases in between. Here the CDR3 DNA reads TGTGCCAGTAGCCTCCCAGGGATTATCAGTGGCTACACCTTC. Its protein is CASSLPGIISGYTF.

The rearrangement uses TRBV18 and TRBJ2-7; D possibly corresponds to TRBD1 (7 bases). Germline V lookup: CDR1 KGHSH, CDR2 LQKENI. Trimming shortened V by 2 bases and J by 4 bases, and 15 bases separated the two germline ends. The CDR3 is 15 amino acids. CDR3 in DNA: TGTGCCAGCTCACCAGGGGGGACAGAGAAGTACGAGCAGTACTTC. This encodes CASSPGGTEKYEQYF.

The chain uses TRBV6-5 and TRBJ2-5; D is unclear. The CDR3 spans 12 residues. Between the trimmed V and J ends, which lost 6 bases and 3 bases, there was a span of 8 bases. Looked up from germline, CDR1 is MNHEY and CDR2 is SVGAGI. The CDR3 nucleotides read TGTGCCAGCAGGGGCCCAGAAGAGACCCAGTACTTC. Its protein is CASRGPEETQYF.

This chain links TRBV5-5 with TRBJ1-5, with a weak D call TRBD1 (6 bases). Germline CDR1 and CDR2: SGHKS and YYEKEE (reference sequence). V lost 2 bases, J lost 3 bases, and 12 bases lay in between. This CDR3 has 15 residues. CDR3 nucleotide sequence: TGTGCCAGCAGCTTCACTACAGGGAACAATCAGCCCCAGCATTTT. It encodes CASSFTTGNNQPQHF.

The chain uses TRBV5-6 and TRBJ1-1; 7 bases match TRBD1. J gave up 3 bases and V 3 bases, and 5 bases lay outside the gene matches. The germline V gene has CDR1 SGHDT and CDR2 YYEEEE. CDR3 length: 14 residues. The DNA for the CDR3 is TGTGCCAGCAGCTCCGACAGGGCGGACACTGAAGCTTTCTTT. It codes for CASSSDRADTEAFF.

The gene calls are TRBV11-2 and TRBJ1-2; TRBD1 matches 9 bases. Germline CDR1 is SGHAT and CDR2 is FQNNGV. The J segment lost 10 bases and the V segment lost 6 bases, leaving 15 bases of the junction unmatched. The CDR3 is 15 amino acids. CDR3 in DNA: TGTGCCAGCAGTCGATCGCTAGGGACAGGGAGAACCTACACCTTC. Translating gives CASSRSLGTGRTYTF.

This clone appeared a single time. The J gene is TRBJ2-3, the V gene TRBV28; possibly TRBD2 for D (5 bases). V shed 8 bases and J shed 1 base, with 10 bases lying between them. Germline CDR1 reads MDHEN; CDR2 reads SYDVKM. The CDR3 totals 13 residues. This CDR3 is CASRTPGTDTQYF. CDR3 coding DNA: TGTGCCAGCCGGACTCCCGGCACAGATACGCAGTATTTT.

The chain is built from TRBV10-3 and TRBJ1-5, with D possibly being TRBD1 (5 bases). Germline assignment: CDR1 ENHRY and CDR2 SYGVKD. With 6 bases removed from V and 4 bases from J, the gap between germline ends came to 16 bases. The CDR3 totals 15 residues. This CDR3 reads CAISRQWGENQPQHF. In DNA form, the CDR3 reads TGTGCCATCAGCCGACAGTGGGGGGAGAATCAGCCCCAGCATTTT.

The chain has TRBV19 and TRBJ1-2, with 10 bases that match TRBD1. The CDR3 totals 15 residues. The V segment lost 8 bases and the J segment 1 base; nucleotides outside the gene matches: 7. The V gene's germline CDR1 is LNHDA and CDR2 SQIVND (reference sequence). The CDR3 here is CASYDRGRINYGYTF. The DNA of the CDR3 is TGTGCCAGTTACGACAGGGGGCGCATTAACTATGGCTACACCTTC.

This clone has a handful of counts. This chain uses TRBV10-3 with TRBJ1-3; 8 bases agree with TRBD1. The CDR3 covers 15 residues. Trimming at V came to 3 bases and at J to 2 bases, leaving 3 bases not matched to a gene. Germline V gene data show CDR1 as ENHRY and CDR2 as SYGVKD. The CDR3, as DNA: TGTGCCATCAGTGAAGGACAGGGTGCTGGAAACACCATATATTTT. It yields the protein CAISEGQGAGNTIYF.

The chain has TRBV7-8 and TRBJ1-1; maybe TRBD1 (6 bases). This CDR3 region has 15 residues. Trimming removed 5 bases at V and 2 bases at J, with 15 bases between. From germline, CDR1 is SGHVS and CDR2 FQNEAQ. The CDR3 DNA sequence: TGTGCCAGCAGCCCGACGGGGGGCGAAAACACTGAAGCTTTCTTT. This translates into CASSPTGGENTEAFF.

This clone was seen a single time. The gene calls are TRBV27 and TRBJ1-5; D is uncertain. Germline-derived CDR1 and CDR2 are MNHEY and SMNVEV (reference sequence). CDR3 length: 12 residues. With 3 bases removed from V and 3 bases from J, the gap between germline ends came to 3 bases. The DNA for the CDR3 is TGTGCCAGCAGTTTTTACAATCAGCCCCAGCATTTT. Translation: CASSFYNQPQHF.

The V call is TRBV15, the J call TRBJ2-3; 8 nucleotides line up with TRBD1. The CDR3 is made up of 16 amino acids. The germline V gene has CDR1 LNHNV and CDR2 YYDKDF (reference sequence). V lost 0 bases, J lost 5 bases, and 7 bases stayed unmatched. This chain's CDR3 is CATSRDVPGGVDTQYF. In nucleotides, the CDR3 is TGTGCCACCAGCAGAGATGTTCCAGGGGGCGTAGATACGCAGTATTTT.